This TCR beta chain was found in a study of shared clonotypes between healthy human individuals. Study in general: CD4 naive and memory got three plates each, CD8 naive two, CD8 memory one.

The trim removed 6 bases at V and 4 bases at J, leaving 6 bases unmatched. Germline CDR1 reads MNHEY; CDR2 reads SVGAGI. The CDR3 contains 14 residues. This table comes from immunoSEQ multiplex PCR, and its TCRdb copy is limited to in-frame clones, with some not included. The data show a few hundred thousand clones, 73% seen once. This clone came up a few times. The gene calls are TRBV6-5 and TRBJ2-5, with 9 bases aligning to TRBD1. This receptor was taken from a man in his thirties or forties in good health. The sample was memory CD4+ T cells sorted from blood. The sample's subset: CD45RA-negative fraction. The CDR3 spells CASSQDRGSETQYF. CDR3 DNA: TGTGCCAGCAGCCAGGACAGGGGTTCAGAGACCCAGTACTTC.